This entry lists 20 T cell receptor beta chains sequenced from one sample in a study of T-cell memory formation after mild COVID-19. Each CDR3 protein is one row after TCRdb ran MiXCR on the 5' RACE reads. The sample includes about 290,000 distinct CDR3 sequences, around a sixth of them seen just once. Sequenced input: PBMCs or a T cell subset sorted from them (not recorded which). These receptors were taken from a man between 18 and 29 years old who had mild COVID-19 (a few samples of this study predate the infection). Cell type and time point are not known.

There are a few counts of this clonotype. The genes are TRBV9 and TRBJ2-2; D is unclear. The CDR3 spans 15 residues. The germline gives CDR1 SGDLS, CDR2 YYNGEE. The V and J ends lost 0 bases and 5 bases respectively, with 11 bases between them. The CDR3 spells CASSVATASTGELFF. Written as DNA, the CDR3 is TGTGCCAGCAGCGTAGCGACCGCTTCGACCGGGGAGCTGTTTTTT. Using reference TRBV9 and TRBJ2-2 for the parts outside the CDR3, the full variable domain is DSGVTQTPKHLITATGQRVTLRCSPRSGDLSVYWYQQSLDQGLQFLIQYYNGEERAKGNILERFSAQQFPDLHSELNLSSLELGDSALYFCASSVATASTGELFFGEGSRLTVL.

The CDR3 bases are TGCAGTGCCAATCAGGGGGCGGTACGGCCCCTCCACTTT. Protein: CSANQGAVRPLHF. J is TRBJ1-6 and V is TRBV20-1, with TRBD1 matching over 8 bases. The CDR3 sequence is 13 residues long. Unmatched junction bases numbered 11, after V lost 6 bases and J lost 13 bases. Germline CDR1 is DFQATT and CDR2 is SNEGSKA (reference sequence).

The sample holds a few counts of this clonotype. The V gene is TRBV19, the J gene TRBJ2-1; 7 bases agree with TRBD2. This CDR3 has 16 residues. With V trimmed by 6 bases and J by 0 bases, 8 bases remained unmatched. Germline V gives CDR1 LNHDA, CDR2 SQIVND (reference sequence). The CDR3 region is CASSPMGGSSYNEQFF. CDR3 nucleotide sequence: TGTGCCAGTAGCCCGATGGGGGGGAGCTCCTACAATGAGCAGTTCTTC.

The chain has TRBV27 and TRBJ2-7, with D tentatively TRBD1 (6 bases). Per germline, CDR1 MNHEY and CDR2 SMNVEV (reference sequence). V lost 8 bases to trimming and J lost 3 bases, with 14 bases between them. This CDR3 contains 13 residues. As DNA, the CDR3 is TGTGCCAGCTCTCCAACAGGGTACTACGAGCAGTACTTC. It yields the protein CASSPTGYYEQYF.

This chain's CDR3 is CASSGQGYQPQHF. In DNA, the CDR3 is TGTGCCAGCAGCGGGCAGGGGTACCAGCCCCAGCATTTT. The chain is built from TRBV9 and TRBJ1-5, with D tentatively TRBD1 (6 bases). Germline CDR1 and CDR2: SGDLS and YYNGEE. The CDR3 covers 13 residues. The V and J ends lost 3 bases and 7 bases respectively, with 11 bases between them.

J is TRBJ2-1 and V is TRBV12-3 or TRBV12-4; tentatively, D is TRBD2 (5 bases). The CDR3 length is 13 residues. V lost 7 bases to trimming and J lost 5 bases, with 12 bases between them. CDR3 protein: CASTESGNNEQFF. CDR3 nucleotide sequence: TGTGCCAGCACCGAGTCGGGGAACAATGAGCAGTTCTTC.

The rearrangement uses TRBV27 and TRBJ2-1, with 7 bases identical to TRBD2. The germline V gene has CDR1 MNHEY and CDR2 SMNVEV (reference sequence). The CDR3 runs 16 residues. J was trimmed by 3 bases and V by 3 bases; bases with no gene match: 8. CDR3 protein: CASSLSAGENYNEQFF. The CDR3, as DNA: TGTGCCAGCAGTTTGTCTGCGGGGGAAAACTACAATGAGCAGTTCTTC.

This clonotype was recorded a few times. The chain joins TRBV18 to TRBJ1-4; D is unresolved. The germline V and J ends were trimmed by 6 bases and 6 bases, with 17 bases remaining between them. Germline V gene data show CDR1 as KGHSH and CDR2 as LQKENI. The CDR3 totals 15 residues. CDR3 in DNA: TGTGCCAGCTCCACGCGGTCCGGCGGAGATGAAAAACTGTTTTTT. It encodes CASSTRSGGDEKLFF.

This clonotype was detected only a few times. CDR3 sequence: CASAGSAPEQYV. For the CDR3, the DNA is TGTGCCTCGGCAGGGAGCGCTCCCGAGCAGTACGTC. V usage is TRBV28 and J usage is TRBJ2-7; D possibly uses TRBD1 or TRBD2 (5 bases each). The germline V and J ends were trimmed by 11 bases and 6 bases, with 17 bases remaining between them. The CDR3 consists of 12 residues. Per germline, CDR1 MDHEN and CDR2 SYDVKM.

The rearrangement joins TRBV11-2 to TRBJ2-2, with D possibly matching TRBD1 (6 bases). The CDR3 has 15 residues. Germline V gene lookup returns CDR1 SGHAT and CDR2 FQNNGV. V dropped 6 bases and J dropped 1 base, with 12 bases sitting between them. The CDR3, as DNA: TGTGCCAGCAGGATAGTGACAGGGAACACCGGGGAGCTGTTTTTT. This gives the protein CASRIVTGNTGELFF.

This clonotype was seen at least ten times. The V call is TRBV4-3, the J call TRBJ2-7; D is possibly TRBD1 or TRBD2 (5 bases each). This CDR3 spans 17 amino acids. Germline CDR1 and CDR2: LGHNA and YSLEER. V lost 0 bases, J lost 1 base, and 16 bases lay in between. CDR3 sequence reads: CASSQEGPGALSYEQYF. The CDR3 DNA sequence: TGCGCCAGCAGCCAAGAAGGGCCCGGGGCGTTATCCTACGAGCAGTACTTC.

This clonotype was seen a handful of times. J is TRBJ2-1 and V is TRBV7-9; 15 bases align to TRBD2. Looked up from germline, CDR1 is SEHNR and CDR2 is FQNEAQ (reference sequence). The CDR3 has 19 amino acids. V lost 6 bases, J lost 7 bases, and 16 bases stayed unmatched. In DNA, the CDR3 is TGTGCCAGCAGGGGACTTTGGACTAGCGGGGGGGCACTCGCTAATGAGCAGTTCTTC. Translating gives CASRGLWTSGGALANEQFF.

The table lists this clonotype with many counts. The chain is built from TRBV12-3 or TRBV12-4 and TRBJ2-1; D is ambiguous. This CDR3 is 11 amino acids long. The V end lost 6 bases, the J end lost 8 bases, and 8 bases lay between the germline ends. CDR3: CASRLVDEQFF. In DNA form, the CDR3 reads TGTGCCAGCAGGCTAGTGGATGAGCAGTTCTTC.

The chain employs TRBV4-1 and TRBJ2-3; D is ambiguous. V lost 2 bases to trimming and J lost 0 bases, with 9 bases between them. This CDR3 is 15 amino acids long. Germline V gene data show CDR1 as MGHRA and CDR2 as YSYEKL. Written as DNA, the CDR3 is TGCGCCAGCAGCCAAAGGGCAGACAGCACAGATACGCAGTATTTT. Its protein is CASSQRADSTDTQYF.

The V gene is TRBV7-3, the J gene TRBJ2-7; D is uncertain. From germline, CDR1 is SGHTA and CDR2 FQGTGA. The CDR3 sequence is 10 residues long. V was clipped by 3 bases and J by 7 bases, with 4 bases between them. The CDR3 region has the DNA TGTGCCAGCAGCTTCGGAGAGCAGTACTTC. This sequence encodes CASSFGEQYF.

The chain links TRBV5-1 to TRBJ2-5; maybe TRBD2 (5 bases). V was trimmed by 0 bases and J by 5 bases, leaving 11 bases between them. This CDR3 comprises 14 residues. Germline assignment: CDR1 SGHRS and CDR2 YFSETQ. The CDR3 coding sequence is TGCGCCAGCAGCTTGGATCTTGGGGAGGAGACCCAGTACTTC. Its translation: CASSLDLGEETQYF.

In this sample, this clonotype turned up many times. The V gene is TRBV4-3, the J gene TRBJ1-1, with D possibly TRBD1 on 6 matching bases. The germline V gene encodes CDR1 LGHNA and CDR2 YSLEER. With 5 bases removed from V and 4 bases from J, the gap between germline ends came to 11 bases. This CDR3 region has 13 residues. The CDR3 coding sequence is TGCGCCAGCAGCTCAGGACAGACCACTGAAGCTTTCTTT. It translates to CASSSGQTTEAFF.

This clonotype showed up just a few times. This chain connects TRBV7-2 to TRBJ1-1; TRBD1 is a possible D gene (6 bases). The CDR3 sequence is 13 residues long. Between the trimmed V and J ends, which lost 3 bases and 5 bases, there was a span of 10 bases. Germline V gene data show CDR1 as SGHTA and CDR2 as FQGNSA. The CDR3 is CASSFGQSTEAFF. For the CDR3, the DNA is TGTGCCAGCAGCTTTGGACAGAGTACTGAAGCTTTCTTT.

The chain carries TRBV11-2 and TRBJ1-1; 8 nucleotides agree with TRBD1. Germline CDR1 SGHAT, CDR2 FQNNGV. V gave up 5 bases and J gave up 1 base; unmatched junction bases: 3. The CDR3 is made up of 14 amino acids. The CDR3 DNA sequence: TGTGCCAGCAGCAACAGGGGGACGAACACTGAAGCTTTCTTT. Protein product: CASSNRGTNTEAFF.

This chain joins TRBV4-1 and TRBJ2-7; D is perhaps TRBD1 or TRBD2 (5 bases each). The CDR3 is 14 residues long. The germline gives CDR1 MGHRA, CDR2 YSYEKL. Between the trimmed V and J ends, which lost 6 bases and 2 bases, there was a span of 14 bases. The CDR3 reads CASRDWAGTYEQYF. The CDR3 coding sequence is TGCGCCAGCAGGGACTGGGCAGGGACCTACGAGCAGTACTTC.